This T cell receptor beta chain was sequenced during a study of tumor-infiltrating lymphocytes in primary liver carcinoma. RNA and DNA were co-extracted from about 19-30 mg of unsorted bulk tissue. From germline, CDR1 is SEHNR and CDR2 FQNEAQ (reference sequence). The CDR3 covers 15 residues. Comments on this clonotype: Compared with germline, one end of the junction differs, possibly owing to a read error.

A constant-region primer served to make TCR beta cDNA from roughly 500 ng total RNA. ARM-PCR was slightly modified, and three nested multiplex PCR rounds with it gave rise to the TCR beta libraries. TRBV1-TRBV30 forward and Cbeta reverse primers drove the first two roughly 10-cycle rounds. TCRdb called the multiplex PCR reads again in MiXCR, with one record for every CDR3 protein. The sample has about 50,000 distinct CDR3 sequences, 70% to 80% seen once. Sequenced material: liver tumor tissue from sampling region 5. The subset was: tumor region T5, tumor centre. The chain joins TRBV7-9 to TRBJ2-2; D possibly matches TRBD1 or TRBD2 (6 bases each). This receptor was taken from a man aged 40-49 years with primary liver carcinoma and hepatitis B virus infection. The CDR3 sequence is CASTRTGQNTGGLFF. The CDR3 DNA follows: TGTGCCAGCACAAGGACTGGACAGAACACCGGGGGGCTGTTTTTT.